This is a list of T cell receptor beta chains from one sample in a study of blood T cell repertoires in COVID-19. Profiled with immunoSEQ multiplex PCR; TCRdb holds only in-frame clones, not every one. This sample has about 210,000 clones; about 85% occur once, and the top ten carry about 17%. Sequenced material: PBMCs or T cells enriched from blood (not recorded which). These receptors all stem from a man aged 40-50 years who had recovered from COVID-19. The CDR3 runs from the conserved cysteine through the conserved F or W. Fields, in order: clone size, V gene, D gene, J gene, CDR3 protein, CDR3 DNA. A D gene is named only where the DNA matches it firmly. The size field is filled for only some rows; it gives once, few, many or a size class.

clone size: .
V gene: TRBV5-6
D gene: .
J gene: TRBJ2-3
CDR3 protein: CASSLFSRGDTQYF
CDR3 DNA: TGTGCCAGCAGCTTGTTTTCCCGCGGGGATACGCAGTATTTT

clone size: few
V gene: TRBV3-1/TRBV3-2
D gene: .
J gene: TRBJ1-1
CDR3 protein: CASSPSRGGWTEAFF
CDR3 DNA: TGTGCCAGCAGCCCCTCACGGGGGGGCTGGACTGAAGCTTTCTTT

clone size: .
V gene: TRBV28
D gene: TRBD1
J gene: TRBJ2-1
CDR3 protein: CASSLSGTGGNEQFF
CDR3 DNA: TGTGCCAGCAGTCTTTCCGGGACAGGGGGCAATGAGCAGTTCTTC

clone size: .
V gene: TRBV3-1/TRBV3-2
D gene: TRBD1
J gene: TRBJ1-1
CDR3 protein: CASSQDRTGTGVTEAFF
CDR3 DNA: TGTGCCAGCAGCCAAGATAGAACAGGGACAGGGGTTACTGAAGCTTTCTTT

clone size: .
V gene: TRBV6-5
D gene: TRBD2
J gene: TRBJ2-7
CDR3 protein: CASRPGTSYEQYF
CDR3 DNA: TGTGCCAGCAGACCCGGGACTAGCTACGAGCAGTACTTC

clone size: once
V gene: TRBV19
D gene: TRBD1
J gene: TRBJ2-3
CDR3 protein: CASGDRASTDTQYF
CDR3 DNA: TGTGCCAGTGGGGACAGGGCTAGCACAGATACGCAGTATTTT

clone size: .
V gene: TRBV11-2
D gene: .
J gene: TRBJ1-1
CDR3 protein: CASSRTVTEAFF
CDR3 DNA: TGTGCCAGCAGCCGGACAGTCACTGAAGCTTTCTTT

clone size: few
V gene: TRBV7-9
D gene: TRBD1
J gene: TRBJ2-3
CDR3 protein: CASSLGQGVWYF
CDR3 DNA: TGTGCCAGCAGCTTAGGACAGGGTGTATGGTATTTT

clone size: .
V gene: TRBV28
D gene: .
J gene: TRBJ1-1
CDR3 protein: CASSLLSGGGTEAFF
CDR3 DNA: TGTGCCAGCAGTTTATTGTCGGGAGGCGGCACTGAAGCTTTCTTT

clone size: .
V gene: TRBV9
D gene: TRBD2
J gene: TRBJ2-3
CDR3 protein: CASSVVGSGSTDTQYF
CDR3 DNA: TGTGCCAGCAGCGTAGTGGGTAGCGGGAGCACAGATACGCAGTATTTT

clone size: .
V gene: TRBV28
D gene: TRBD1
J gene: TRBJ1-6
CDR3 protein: CASRQTGSGYGNSPLHF
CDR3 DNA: TGTGCCAGCAGGCAGACAGGGTCAGGGTATGGTAATTCACCCCTCCACTTT

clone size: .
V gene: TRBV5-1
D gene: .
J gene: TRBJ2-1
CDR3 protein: CASSFRQSSYNEQFF
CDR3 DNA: TGCGCCAGCAGCTTCCGACAGAGCTCCTACAATGAGCAGTTCTTC

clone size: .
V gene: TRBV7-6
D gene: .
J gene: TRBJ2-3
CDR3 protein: CASSSGIGDTQYF
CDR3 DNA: TGTGCCAGCAGCTCGGGGATAGGTGATACGCAGTATTTT

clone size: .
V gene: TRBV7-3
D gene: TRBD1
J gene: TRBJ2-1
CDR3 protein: CASSPQGGYTNNEQFF
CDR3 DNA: TGTGCCAGCAGCCCACAGGGGGGTTATACCAACAATGAGCAGTTCTTC

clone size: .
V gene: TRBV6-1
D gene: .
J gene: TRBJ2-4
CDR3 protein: CASSERGIAKNIQYF
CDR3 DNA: TGTGCCAGCAGTGAACGGGGGATAGCCAAAAACATTCAGTACTTC

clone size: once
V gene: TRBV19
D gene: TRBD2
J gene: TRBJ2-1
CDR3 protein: CASSIGLAGNEQFF
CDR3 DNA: TGTGCCAGTAGTATAGGACTAGCGGGCAATGAGCAGTTCTTC

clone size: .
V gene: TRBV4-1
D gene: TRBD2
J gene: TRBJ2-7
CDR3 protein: CASSQTSGSDEQYF
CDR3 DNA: TGCGCCAGCAGCCAGACTAGCGGGAGCGACGAGCAGTACTTC

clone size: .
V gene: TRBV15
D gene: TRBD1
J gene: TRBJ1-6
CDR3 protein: CATSRRTGGASNSPLHF
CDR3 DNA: TGTGCCACCAGCAGGAGGACAGGGGGCGCGTCCAATTCACCCCTCCACTTT

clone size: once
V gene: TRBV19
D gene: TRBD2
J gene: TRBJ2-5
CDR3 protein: CASSPRTSGRAWETQYF
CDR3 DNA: TGTGCCAGTAGTCCACGGACTAGCGGGAGGGCCTGGGAGACCCAGTACTTC

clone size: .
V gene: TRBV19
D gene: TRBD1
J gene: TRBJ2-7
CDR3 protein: CASSKGQGAYEQYF
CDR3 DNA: TGTGCCAGTAGTAAGGGGCAGGGGGCCTACGAGCAGTACTTC